These 16 T cell receptor beta chains were all obtained from the same sample, sequenced in a study of T cell repertoires in cytomegalovirus infection. MiXCR, run by TCRdb on the reads, gives a single entry per CDR3 protein. Seen here are about 120,000 distinct CDR3 sequences, 10% observed once, and the top ten hold approximately 30%. No antigen is known for these receptors. Sequencing input: PBMCs, sequenced either directly or after in vitro stimulation (not recorded which). Receptors originate from a human donor in good health (CMV status not recorded). Some clones in this sample may be carry-over from other donors' samples.

The CDR3 coding sequence is TGTGCCACCCGGACAGGGGACGTCCCCGGGGAGCTGTTTTTT. It encodes CATRTGDVPGELFF. V gene TRBV14 combines with J gene TRBJ2-2; 9 positions agree with TRBD1. The CDR3 loop spans 14 amino acids. Per the germline V gene, CDR1 is SGHDN and CDR2 is FVKESK. The V gene end was trimmed by 10 bases and the J gene end by 6 bases; junction bases not matched to a gene: 9.

This clonotype was recorded at least ten times. This rearrangement joins TRBV12-3 or TRBV12-4 to TRBJ2-1; TRBD1 or TRBD2 may be the D gene (6 bases each). The CDR3 contains 15 residues. The V end was cut by 2 bases, the J end by 6 bases, with 14 bases between. The CDR3 is CASSLNSGGGNEQFF. In DNA form, the CDR3 reads TGTGCCAGCAGTTTAAATAGCGGAGGGGGCAATGAGCAGTTCTTC.

This clonotype was detected many times. The chain has TRBV3-1 and TRBJ2-3; 9 nucleotides agree with TRBD2. The CDR3 runs to 17 residues. V was clipped by 0 bases and J by 5 bases; unmatched bases: 9. Looked up from germline, CDR1 is LGHDT and CDR2 is YNNKEL (reference sequence). CDR3 sequence: CASSQDPGGRAGDTQYF. CDR3 nucleotide sequence: TGTGCCAGCAGCCAAGATCCGGGCGGGAGGGCCGGAGATACGCAGTATTTT.

This clonotype was counted only a few times. This rearrangement joins TRBV7-6 to TRBJ2-7; 9 nucleotides line up with TRBD2. The CDR3 totals 15 residues. J gave up 2 bases and V 2 bases, and 4 bases lay outside the gene matches. CDR1 and CDR2 (germline): SGHVS, FNYEAQ. The CDR3 is CASSLIAGVAYEQYF. CDR3 nucleotides: TGTGCCAGCAGCTTAATAGCGGGAGTTGCCTACGAGCAGTACTTC. Filled out from reference TRBV7-6 and TRBJ2-7, the complete variable domain reads GAGVSQSPRYKVTKRGQDVALRCDPISGHVSLYWYRQALGQGPEFLTYFNYEAQQDKSGLPNDRFSAERPEGSISTLTIQRTEQRDSAMYRCASSLIAGVAYEQYFGPGTRLTVT.

This clonotype was picked up a small number of times. The chain employs TRBV12-3 or TRBV12-4 and TRBJ2-1, with 15 bases identical to TRBD2. The CDR3 has 16 residues. V was pared by 5 bases and J by 15 bases, with 14 bases of the junction left unmatched. CDR3 region: CASSQTPGLAGGGGFF. Here the CDR3 DNA reads TGTGCCAGCAGTCAAACCCCGGGACTAGCGGGAGGCGGGGGGTTCTTC.

This clonotype showed up many times. The V gene is TRBV7-4, the J gene TRBJ1-2, with 7 bases that match TRBD1. The CDR3 spans 15 residues. Germline values: CDR1 SGHVT, CDR2 SQSDAQ. With V trimmed by 4 bases and J by 7 bases, 12 bases remained unmatched. As DNA, the CDR3 is TGTGCCAGCAGCTCGCAACAGGGGAGGTTAGGTGGCTACACCTTC. It encodes CASSSQQGRLGGYTF.

In the case of this clonotype: With a much larger clone just one base away, this may be a read error. The J gene is TRBJ2-2, the V gene TRBV11-2, with D tentatively TRBD1 (6 bases). V lost 6 bases and J lost 4, with 21 bases in between. This CDR3 is 17 amino acids long. Germline V gene sequence: CDR1 SGHAT, CDR2 FQNNGV. CDR3 DNA sequence: TGTGCCAGCAGATCGTGGGGGCTCCCTCGGGTCACCGGGGAGCTGTTTTTT. Protein sequence: CASRSWGLPRVTGELFF.

The V call is TRBV20-1, the J call TRBJ1-6; the D gene is possibly TRBD1 (5 bases). The V gene's germline CDR1 is DFQATT and CDR2 SNEGSKA (reference sequence). Trimming took 0 bases from V and 10 from J, leaving 13 bases between them. This CDR3 is built from 14 residues. The CDR3 sequence is CSARDERGNSPLHF. CDR3 bases: TGCAGTGCTAGAGATGAGCGGGGCAACTCACCCCTCCACTTT.

This clonotype has a count of ten or more. This chain connects TRBV25-1 to TRBJ1-6; D unresolved. The germline gives CDR1 MGHDK, CDR2 SYGVNS. The CDR3 totals 15 residues. V was clipped by 4 bases and J by 7 bases, with 14 bases between them. CDR3 bases: TGTGCCAGCAGTGTAGACGTCAACCTAAATTCACCCCTCCACTTT. Its protein is CASSVDVNLNSPLHF.

This clonotype was detected many times. The chain links TRBV7-2 to TRBJ2-6; the match to TRBD1 covers 9 bases. The CDR3 runs to 18 residues. Unmatched junction bases numbered 12, after V lost 5 bases and J lost 4 bases. The germline V gene encodes CDR1 SGHTA and CDR2 FQGNSA. DNA of the CDR3: TGTGCCAGCAGCGGAGCCGGGACAGGGCCAACAGGGGCCAACGTCCTGACTTTC. Its protein is CASSGAGTGPTGANVLTF.

This clonotype was seen more than once but under ten times. V usage is TRBV7-8 and J usage is TRBJ2-5; the D gene could be TRBD1 or TRBD2 (5 bases each). Per germline, CDR1 SGHVS and CDR2 FQNEAQ. This CDR3 contains 15 residues. V was pared by 3 bases and J by 2 bases, with 13 bases between. In DNA form, the CDR3 reads TGTGCCAGCAGCTTTGGGGCCGGGGCTCAAGAGACCCAGTACTTC. Translated: CASSFGAGAQETQYF.

This clonotype was counted at least ten times. This rearrangement joins TRBV7-2 to TRBJ2-1; 8 bases map to TRBD1. Germline loops: CDR1 SGHTA, CDR2 FQGNSA. Unmatched junction bases numbered 8, after V lost 6 bases and J lost 4 bases. This CDR3 has 15 amino acids. CDR3: CASRMTGDRYNEQFF. The CDR3 bases are TGTGCCAGCAGGATGACAGGGGATCGTTACAATGAGCAGTTCTTC.

The chain joins TRBV6-1 to TRBJ2-7; 7 bases line up with TRBD1. CDR1 MNHNS and CDR2 SASEGT come from the germline V gene. The CDR3 is 12 residues long. The V gene end was trimmed by 8 bases and the J gene end by 6 bases; junction bases not matched to a gene: 7. The CDR3 bases are TGTGCCAGCTGCCAGGGGGAACGCGAGCAGTACTTC. It yields the protein CASCQGEREQYF.

This clonotype was recorded many times. This chain uses TRBV6-2 or TRBV6-3 with TRBJ1-1, with 9 bases fitting TRBD1. CDR3 length: 15 amino acids. Germline loops: CDR1 MNHEY, CDR2 SVGEGT. The junction had 10 bases not matched to a gene; V was cut back by 5 bases and J by 6 bases. The DNA for the CDR3 is TGTGCCAGCAGTACTCGGGGGACAGGGCAATCTGAAGCTTTCTTT. It specifies CASSTRGTGQSEAFF.

This chain uses TRBV30 with TRBJ1-4, with D unresolved. The V and J ends lost 4 bases and 6 bases respectively, with 12 bases between them. The germline CDR1 and CDR2 sequences are GTSNPN and SVGIG (reference sequence). The CDR3 contains 13 residues. The CDR3 region is CAWTPRQYEKLFF. The CDR3 DNA follows: TGTGCCTGGACCCCTCGACAATATGAAAAACTGTTTTTT. Complete variable domain (other parts from reference TRBV30 and TRBJ1-4): SQTIHQWPATLVQPVGSPLSLECTVEGTSNPNLYWYRQAAGRGLQLLFYSVGIGQISSEVPQNLSASRPQDRQFILSSKKLLLSDSGFYLCAWTPRQYEKLFFGSGTQLSVL.

This clonotype was detected many times. This chain connects TRBV6-2 or TRBV6-3 to TRBJ2-1, with a weak D call TRBD2 (5 bases). V was clipped by 2 bases and J by 4 bases, with 6 bases between them. This CDR3 contains 13 residues. CDR1 and CDR2 from the germline V gene are MNHEY and SVGEGT. CDR3 bases: TGTGCCAGCAGTTACAGGGAGTACAATGAGCAGTTCTTC. The encoded protein is CASSYREYNEQFF.